Sequencing of this TCR beta chain was carried out in a study of T-cell reconstitution after alpha-beta-depleted transplantation in children. Whole-study results and caveats: After transplant, at about two months, alpha-beta T cells were reportedly derived from several hundred expanded graft clones. It was surviving recipient T cells and thymic progenitors that gave some patients high TCRbeta diversity at day 60.

This clonotype was counted only a few times. Its antigen is not identified. Library preparation (for TCRbeta) was performed with unique molecular identifiers. TCRdb re-called the PCR reads through MiXCR, storing one row per CDR3 protein. The table includes about 470,000 distinct CDR3 sequences, about 45% detected once. The receptor was derived from a girl aged 2-9 years with aplastic anemia, due to receive a stem cell transplant. The sample here was PBMCs, taken before TCRalphabeta/CD19-depleted stem cell transplant.

This CDR3 reads CASSSLVIAYTEAFF. CDR3 DNA sequence: TGTGCCAGCAGTTCCCTTGTTATAGCCTACACTGAAGCTTTCTTT. The chain couples TRBV12-3 or TRBV12-4 to TRBJ1-1, with D uncertain. Trimming left V 4 bases short and J 3 bases short, with 15 bases between. This CDR3 comprises 15 residues.